A selection of T cell receptor beta chains follows, all from one sample in a study of blood T cell repertoires in COVID-19. The table came from immunoSEQ multiplex PCR; TCRdb's copy has only in-frame clones and leaves some out. The data contain some 390,000 clones, around 89% of them seen just once; the ten biggest clones take up roughly 1.4%. The sequenced sample consisted of peripheral blood. The receptors stem from a middle-aged woman with COVID-19, enrolled during active disease. Each CDR3 is given with its conserved first and last residue. Each record gives: V gene, D gene, J gene, clone size, CDR3 DNA, CDR3 protein. A D gene is named only where the DNA matches it firmly. Clone size is given for some rows only: seen once, a few or many times, or a class if the clone is expanded.

TRBV5-1	-	TRBJ1-4	-	TGCGCCAGCAGCTTTGGGGGAGGTAATGAAAAACTGTTTTTT	CASSFGGGNEKLFF
TRBV2	TRBD1	TRBJ1-2	-	TGTGCCAGCAGCTATCTCGACAGGGAGGACTATGGCTACACCTTC	CASSYLDREDYGYTF
TRBV29-1	TRBD2	TRBJ2-7	-	TGCAGCGTCTTAGCGGGAGGGTACGAGCAGTACTTC	CSVLAGGYEQYF
TRBV15	-	TRBJ1-4	-	TGTGCCACGAGCGTGGGGCAGGGGCTTAGTGAAAAACTGTTTTTT	CATSVGQGLSEKLFF
TRBV5-5	-	TRBJ1-2	-	TGTGCCAGCAGCGAGAACCCTGACAGGACCTATGGCTACACCTTC	CASSENPDRTYGYTF
TRBV7-9	TRBD1	TRBJ1-1	-	TGTGCCAGCAGCACCCAGGACAGGTTGGGCGGTGAAGCTTTCTTT	CASSTQDRLGGEAFF
TRBV18	-	TRBJ2-2	-	TGTGCCAGCTCACCCGCCCCCACGGGAACGAACACCGGGGAGCTGTTTTTT	CASSPAPTGTNTGELFF
TRBV5-1	TRBD1	TRBJ2-5	-	TGCGCCAGCAGCCTTGGACAGGGACAAGAGACCCAGTACTTC	CASSLGQGQETQYF
TRBV9	-	TRBJ2-6	-	TGTGCCAGCAGCCCCCGTTCCTCTGGGGCCAACGTCCTGACTTTC	CASSPRSSGANVLTF
TRBV6-2/TRBV6-3	-	TRBJ2-2	once	TGTGCCAGCAGCCCTTACAGGGTCAGAAACACCGGGGAGCTGTTTTTT	CASSPYRVRNTGELFF
TRBV21-1	-	TRBJ1-1	-	TGTGCCGCGCTGAACACTGAAGCTTTCTTT	CAALNTEAFF
TRBV4-2	-	TRBJ1-4	-	TGTGCCAGCAGCCCCCTAAGTGGGGAGAATGAAAAACTGTTTTTT	CASSPLSGENEKLFF
TRBV4-3	-	TRBJ1-1	-	TGCGCCAGCAGCCAAGACGAAGCGCTGGCGACTGCGGGTGAAGCTTTCTTT	CASSQDEALATAGEAFF
TRBV6-2/TRBV6-3	-	TRBJ1-2	-	TGTGCCAGCAGTTACTCGAACAGAGTGTCTGGCTACACCTTC	CASSYSNRVSGYTF
TRBV27	-	TRBJ1-1	-	TGTGCCAGCAGTTTGCGGGGACTGAACACTGAAGCTTTCTTT	CASSLRGLNTEAFF
TRBV11-3	TRBD2	TRBJ2-5	-	TGTGCCAGCAGCCCGTCCGGGGGGGTTCAAGAGACCCAGTACTTC	CASSPSGGVQETQYF
TRBV2	TRBD1	TRBJ2-1	-	TGTGCCAGCAGTGAGAGACAGGGATCCTACAATGAGCAGTTCTTC	CASSERQGSYNEQFF
TRBV29-1	-	TRBJ1-4	once	TGCAGCGTACCGGACATTCAAAAGGAAAAACTGTTTTTT	CSVPDIQKEKLFF
TRBV7-2	-	TRBJ2-5	-	TGTGCCAGCAGCTTATATGGCGGAGGAGAGACCCAGTACTTC	CASSLYGGGETQYF
TRBV7-3	-	TRBJ1-3	-	TGTGCCAGCAGCTTAGACAGAAGACTTGGAAACACCATATATTTT	CASSLDRRLGNTIYF
TRBV30	TRBD2	TRBJ2-1	-	TGTGCCTGGAGTGTACGGGGGGTAGGGTACAATGAGCAGTTCTTC	CAWSVRGVGYNEQFF
TRBV27	TRBD2	TRBJ2-1	-	TGTGCCAGCGCAGCGGGACTAGCCCCCAATGAGCAGTTCTTC	CASAAGLAPNEQFF
TRBV27	TRBD1	TRBJ1-5	-	TGTGCCAGCAGTACAGGGGGCAAGCCCCAGCATTTT	CASSTGGKPQHF
TRBV10-3	-	TRBJ2-5	once	TGTGCCATCGCGCCGAGCCAAGAGACCCAGTACTTC	CAIAPSQETQYF
TRBV27	TRBD2	TRBJ2-1	-	TGTGCCAGCAGGGAGACTAGCGGGAGGAACAATGAGCAGTTCTTC	CASRETSGRNNEQFF
TRBV5-1	TRBD2	TRBJ2-3	-	TGCGCCAGCAGCTTGGTTAAGCGGGGGGGCACAGATACGCAGTATTTT	CASSLVKRGGTDTQYF
TRBV5-1	TRBD1	TRBJ1-5	-	TGCGCCAGCAGCCGAGGGACAGGGGCTGACAATCAGCCCCAGCATTTT	CASSRGTGADNQPQHF
TRBV7-9	-	TRBJ2-1	-	TGTGCCAGCAGTTCTACTGGTGCCGAGCAGTTCTTC	CASSSTGAEQFF
TRBV25-1	-	TRBJ2-2	-	TGTGCCAGCAGTGAAGAGGGCAGGGGAGGGCCCGGGGAGCTGTTTTTT	CASSEEGRGGPGELFF
TRBV15	-	TRBJ2-7	-	TGTGCCACCAGCAGAGATCGGGCGGGGCCCAACTCCTACGAGCAGTACTTC	CATSRDRAGPNSYEQYF
TRBV3-1/TRBV3-2	-	TRBJ1-2	once	TGTGCCAGCTCGCGGGGGTACTATGGCTACACCTTC	CASSRGYYGYTF
TRBV11-2	-	TRBJ2-7	-	TGTGCCAGCAGACTCGACTCGTACGAGCAGTACTTC	CASRLDSYEQYF
TRBV7-8	TRBD2	TRBJ2-3	-	TGTGCCAGCAGCTTGCGGACTAGCGGGACAACAGATACGCAGTATTTT	CASSLRTSGTTDTQYF
TRBV7-8	TRBD2	TRBJ2-2	-	TGTGCCAGCAGCTTATCCCGCGGGGGGGCACATGGCGGGGAGCTGTTTTTT	CASSLSRGGAHGGELFF
TRBV29-1	TRBD1	TRBJ1-1	-	TGCAGCGTTGATGGGACAGGGAGGTACACTGAAGCTTTCTTT	CSVDGTGRYTEAFF
TRBV7-9	-	TRBJ1-4	-	TGTGCCAGCAGCCTCCTAGGGCACAGGGCGGGTGAAAAACTGTTTTTT	CASSLLGHRAGEKLFF
TRBV12-3/TRBV12-4	TRBD1	TRBJ1-5	-	TGTGCCAGCACGGGACAGGGGTCTCAGCCCCAGCATTTT	CASTGQGSQPQHF
TRBV6-2/TRBV6-3	TRBD2	TRBJ2-3	-	TGTGCCAGCAGTCCCCGGACTAGCGGGAACCCAGGTACAGATACGCAGTATTTT	CASSPRTSGNPGTDTQYF
TRBV9	TRBD2	TRBJ2-1	-	TGTGCCAGCAGCGTAGCGCGGGAGGGGGAGAATGAGCAGTTCTTC	CASSVAREGENEQFF
TRBV27	-	TRBJ2-7	-	TGTGCCAGCAGGGCGGGGCTTGAAGGCGAGCAGTACTTC	CASRAGLEGEQYF
TRBV10-3	-	TRBJ1-5	-	TGTGCCATCAGCTCCCGACCTACAGGGCTATATAGCAATCAGCCCCAGCATTTT	CAISSRPTGLYSNQPQHF